The 29 T cell receptor beta chains below were found in one sample sequenced in a study of blood T cell repertoires in COVID-19. Profiling relied on immunoSEQ multiplex PCR, and the TCRdb table lists in-frame clones only, not all of them. This table has 140,000 or so clones, 88% appearing once. Sample: peripheral blood. The receptors come from a man between 60 and 70 years old with active or convalescent COVID-19.

This clone was seen once. The chain couples TRBV11-2 to TRBJ2-1; D is possibly TRBD1 (6 bases). Trimming removed 6 bases at V and 4 bases at J, with 19 bases between. Per germline, CDR1 SGHAT and CDR2 FQNNGV. This CDR3 region has 16 residues. CDR3 nucleotide sequence: TGTGCCAGCAGTTCTACCGGGACAACTCTTTACAATGAGCAGTTCTTC. Residues: CASSSTGTTLYNEQFF.

This clone appeared once. J is TRBJ2-3 and V is TRBV7-3; D is possibly TRBD2 (5 bases). Germline CDR1 and CDR2: SGHTA and FQGTGA. The CDR3 has 14 residues. Between the trimmed V and J ends, which lost 5 bases and 0 bases, there was a span of 9 bases. The DNA of the CDR3 is TGTGCCAGCAGCCTTCGGACTAGCACAGATACGCAGTATTTT. Amino acid sequence: CASSLRTSTDTQYF.

This chain links TRBV19 with TRBJ2-3; 9 bases fit TRBD2. V lost 6 bases to trimming and J lost 6 bases; unmatched junction nucleotides: 7. CDR1 is LNHDA, CDR2 SQIVND, per germline (reference sequence). The CDR3 extends over 14 amino acids. CDR3 sequence (DNA): TGTGCCAGTAGGACTAGCGGAGGGCTGGATACGCAGTATTTT. This gives the protein CASRTSGGLDTQYF.

The V call is TRBV3-1 (or the pseudogene TRBV3-2), the J call TRBJ2-7, with D possibly being TRBD1 (7 bases). Trimming cost V 3 bases and J 2 bases, with 11 bases left between them. The CDR3 runs to 14 residues. Germline V gives CDR1 LGHDT, CDR2 YNNKEL (reference sequence). The CDR3 sequence: CASSHRGVTYEQYF. CDR3 DNA: TGTGCCAGCAGCCACAGGGGGGTTACCTACGAGCAGTACTTC.

This clone was observed a single time. V gene TRBV6-8 combines with J gene TRBJ1-2; no firm D call. With 6 bases removed from V and 3 bases from J, the gap between germline ends came to 17 bases. CDR1 is MNHGY and CDR2 is SAAAGT in the germline V gene. This CDR3 region has 15 residues. Here the CDR3 reads CASRRLTYKHYGYTF. The DNA for the CDR3 is TGTGCCAGCAGACGACTAACTTACAAGCACTATGGCTACACCTTC.

J is TRBJ2-4 and V is TRBV27, with D possibly being TRBD1 (6 bases). Trimming removed 0 bases at V and 6 bases at J, with 12 bases between. CDR1 is MNHEY and CDR2 is SMNVEV in the germline V gene (reference sequence). This CDR3 is built from 15 residues. The CDR3 DNA is TGTGCCAGCAGTTTATCCAGGACAGAAGGAAACATTCAGTACTTC. The encoded protein is CASSLSRTEGNIQYF.

The chain carries TRBV5-1 and TRBJ2-3; 16 bases match TRBD2. The J segment lost 5 bases and the V segment lost 2 bases, leaving 5 bases of the junction unmatched. The CDR3 loop spans 17 amino acids. The germline V gene has CDR1 SGHRS and CDR2 YFSETQ. The CDR3: CASSFGTSGRAGDTQYF. The CDR3, as DNA: TGCGCCAGCAGCTTTGGGACTAGCGGGAGGGCCGGAGATACGCAGTATTTT.

The chain joins TRBV24-1 to TRBJ2-3; 9 positions match TRBD2. CDR1 and CDR2 (germline): KGHDR, SFDVKD. V lost 12 bases to trimming and J lost 0 bases; unmatched junction nucleotides: 0. The CDR3 length is 12 residues. The CDR3 nucleotides read TGTGCCGCGGGGGGGAGCACAGATACGCAGTATTTT. Translating it yields CAAGGSTDTQYF.

This rearrangement joins TRBV6-5 to TRBJ2-1, with D perhaps TRBD2 (6 bases). The germline V gene encodes CDR1 MNHEY and CDR2 SVGAGI. The ends were cut back, 2 bases at V and 0 bases at J, with 11 bases in the middle. The CDR3 length is 16 residues. CDR3 region: CASSYVRGSSYNEQFF. The CDR3 DNA sequence: TGTGCCAGCAGTTACGTGCGGGGCAGCTCCTACAATGAGCAGTTCTTC.

The chain couples TRBV10-3 to TRBJ1-1, with D perhaps matching TRBD1 (5 bases). Germline V CDR1 and CDR2: ENHRY, SYGVKD. The CDR3 spans 16 residues. Trimming pared 0 bases from V and 0 bases from J, leaving 11 bases between. The CDR3 region has the DNA TGTGCCATCAGTGAGTCGAAGCAGGGTATGAACACTGAAGCTTTCTTT. The encoded protein is CAISESKQGMNTEAFF.

The chain links TRBV4-1 to TRBJ1-6; TRBD1 aligns across 9 bases. The CDR3 contains 15 residues. J was trimmed by 7 bases and V by 5 bases; bases with no gene match: 6. Germline V CDR1 and CDR2: MGHRA, YSYEKL. The CDR3 DNA reads as TGCGCCAGCAGCATACCGGGACAGGGAAATTCACCCCTCCACTTT. It yields the protein CASSIPGQGNSPLHF.

The V and J genes are TRBV24-1 and TRBJ2-5, with a weak D call TRBD1 (6 bases). The germline gives CDR1 KGHDR, CDR2 SFDVKD. CDR3 length equals 15 residues. With 9 bases removed from V and 5 bases from J, the gap between germline ends came to 21 bases. CDR3 region: CATSRTVSTRETQYF. Written as DNA, the CDR3 is TGTGCCACCTCGCGGACAGTCTCGACAAGGGAGACCCAGTACTTC.

The rearrangement links TRBV5-5 to TRBJ2-7; TRBD1 matches at 10 bases. J lost 5 bases, V lost 4 bases, and 6 bases had no gene match. Germline CDR1 SGHKS, CDR2 YYEKEE (reference sequence). The CDR3 sequence is 14 residues long. Written as DNA, the CDR3 is TGTGCCAGCAGCGGGGGACAGGGGCATGACGAGCAGTACTTC. It encodes CASSGGQGHDEQYF.

This clone has more than one count but fewer than ten. In nucleotides, the CDR3 is TGTGCCAGTACCGTAAATGGGGGCGCACGGGAAAAACTGTTTTTT. Protein: CASTVNGGAREKLFF. The chain joins TRBV18 to TRBJ1-4; perhaps TRBD1 as D (6 bases). Germline V lookup: CDR1 KGHSH, CDR2 LQKENI. CDR3 size: 15 residues. The V end was cut by 9 bases, the J end by 8 bases, with 22 bases between.

V and J are TRBV6-5 and TRBJ2-1, with TRBD2 matching over 7 bases. Per germline, CDR1 MNHEY and CDR2 SVGAGI. With 2 bases clipped from V and 3 bases from J, the junction kept 4 bases outside the gene matches. This CDR3 is 15 amino acids long. The CDR3 DNA reads TGTGCCAGCAGTTACGGCGGGAGCAACTACAATGAGCAGTTCTTC. Translated: CASSYGGSNYNEQFF.

The J gene is TRBJ2-5, the V gene TRBV11-2; D remains unclear. This CDR3 region has 12 residues. Per the germline V gene, CDR1 is SGHAT and CDR2 is FQNNGV. V was shortened by 2 bases and J by 5 bases, with 6 bases between the two germline ends. As DNA, the CDR3 is TGTGCCAGCAGCTTAAGAGTGGAGACCCAGTACTTC. Translation gives CASSLRVETQYF.

Comments on this clone: Other nucleotide sequences in the sample specify the same CDR3. For the CDR3, the DNA is TGTGCCAGCAGGACAGGGGGCTACGAGCAGTACTTC. It codes for CASRTGGYEQYF. The V and J genes are TRBV28 and TRBJ2-7, with 9 bases aligning to TRBD1. V gave up 6 bases and J gave up 3 bases; unmatched junction bases: 0. This CDR3 is built from 12 residues. The V gene's germline CDR1 is MDHEN and CDR2 SYDVKM.

The V gene is TRBV4-2, the J gene TRBJ2-5; possible D gene TRBD1, 6 bases. The CDR3 is made up of 16 amino acids. Germline lookup yields CDR1 LGHNA and CDR2 YNFKEQ. V was pared by 4 bases and J by 3 bases, with 18 bases between. CDR3 in DNA: TGTGCCAGCAGCCCCCGGGCAGGGGCGAAAGAAGAGACCCAGTACTTC. Translated: CASSPRAGAKEETQYF.

This clone occurred once. This chain connects TRBV5-6 to TRBJ1-4; D is possibly TRBD1 (6 bases). The V gene's germline CDR1 is SGHDT and CDR2 YYEEEE. V shed 0 bases and J shed 0 bases, with 12 bases lying between them. CDR3 length: 17 amino acids. This CDR3 is CASSLAIEGATNEKLFF. The CDR3 region has the DNA TGTGCCAGCAGCTTGGCCATAGAGGGGGCAACTAATGAAAAACTGTTTTTT.

The chain couples TRBV29-1 to TRBJ2-7; TRBD2 is a possible D gene (5 bases). V lost 2 bases to trimming and J lost 1 base, with 12 bases between them. The CDR3 runs 14 residues. Germline V gene sequence: CDR1 SQVTM, CDR2 ANQGSEA. DNA for the CDR3: TGCAGCGTTGAACGTCTCGGGGTATCCTACGAGCAGTACTTC. This gives the protein CSVERLGVSYEQYF.

The chain has TRBV27 and TRBJ2-1; possibly TRBD2 for D (7 bases). This CDR3 spans 14 amino acids. Germline-derived CDR1 and CDR2 are MNHEY and SMNVEV (reference sequence). V gave up 7 bases and J gave up 4 bases, with 14 bases separating them. CDR3 residues: CASKGGRSYNEQFF. For the CDR3, the DNA is TGTGCCAGCAAGGGGGGGAGGAGTTACAATGAGCAGTTCTTC.

J is TRBJ1-4 and V is TRBV30, with 12 bases matching TRBD1. CDR1 and CDR2 from the germline V gene are GTSNPN and SVGIG (reference sequence). After removal of 3 bases from V and 7 bases from J, the junction contained 3 bases not matched to a gene. This CDR3 has 14 residues. In DNA form, the CDR3 reads TGTGCCTGGAGGGGGACAGGGGGCACTGAAAAACTGTTTTTT. Translated, it gives CAWRGTGGTEKLFF.

J is TRBJ1-2 and V is TRBV24-1; D possibly corresponds to TRBD1 (5 bases). Trimming shortened V by 4 bases and J by 4 bases, and 18 bases separated the two germline ends. Germline CDR1 and CDR2: KGHDR and SFDVKD. CDR3 length equals 16 residues. The DNA for the CDR3 is TGTGCCACCAGTGACCCTTCGCAGGGCCCACTCTATGGCTACACCTTC. It specifies CATSDPSQGPLYGYTF.

The rearrangement joins TRBV20-1 to TRBJ2-3; D unresolved. The V gene lost 6 bases and the J gene lost 4 bases, with 8 bases spanning the gap. The CDR3 consists of 11 residues. Germline V CDR1 and CDR2: DFQATT, SNEGSKA (reference sequence). CDR3 residues: CSASIADTQYF. DNA for the CDR3: TGCAGTGCGTCCATAGCAGATACGCAGTATTTT.

This sequence joins TRBV28 and TRBJ2-5; 9 bases map to TRBD1. The germline V gene encodes CDR1 MDHEN and CDR2 SYDVKM. V shed 2 bases, J shed 3 bases, and the junction held 7 bases outside the gene matches. The CDR3 totals 16 residues. The CDR3 sequence is CASSLQGQGWEETQYF. CDR3 coding DNA: TGTGCCAGCAGTTTACAGGGACAGGGTTGGGAAGAGACCCAGTACTTC.

V and J are TRBV6-5 and TRBJ1-5; a weak D match, TRBD1 (5 bases). Germline assignment: CDR1 MNHEY and CDR2 SVGAGI. V was cut by 9 bases and J by 4 bases, with 19 bases left in between. CDR3 length: 15 amino acids. The CDR3 loop reads CASENIGGGNQPQHF. CDR3 in DNA: TGTGCCAGTGAAAATATCGGGGGGGGTAATCAGCCCCAGCATTTT.

The chain links TRBV18 to TRBJ1-2; D gene uncertain. Germline CDR1 reads KGHSH; CDR2 reads LQKENI. The CDR3 spans 15 residues. The germline V and J ends were trimmed by 3 bases and 3 bases, with 14 bases remaining between them. CDR3 sequence: CASSPQVNGDYGYTF. CDR3 bases: TGTGCCAGCTCACCCCAAGTAAACGGAGACTATGGCTACACCTTC.

This clone was recorded once. The chain carries TRBV11-2 and TRBJ2-7, with D perhaps TRBD2 (6 bases). CDR1 is SGHAT, CDR2 FQNNGV, per germline. The CDR3 covers 13 residues. The germline V and J ends were trimmed by 5 bases and 6 bases, with 14 bases remaining between them. CDR3 amino acids: CASSPWGGIEQYF. In DNA form, the CDR3 reads TGTGCCAGCAGCCCCTGGGGCGGGATCGAGCAGTACTTC.

The rearrangement links TRBV28 to TRBJ1-5; D might be TRBD1 (6 bases). The ends were cut back, 6 bases at V and 4 bases at J, with 28 bases in the middle. This CDR3 has 19 residues. Germline CDR1 and CDR2: MDHEN and SYDVKM. The CDR3 bases are TGTGCCAGCAGCTTAGACAGGCAAGAGAAAGTCAAGCAGAATCAGCCCCAGCATTTT. Its translation is CASSLDRQEKVKQNQPQHF. Supplemented by reference TRBV28 and TRBJ1-5, the full variable domain reads DVKVTQSSRYLVKRTGEKVFLECVQDMDHENMFWYRQDPGLGLRLIYFSYDVKMKEKGDIPEGYSVSREKKERFSLILESASTNQTSMYLCASSLDRQEKVKQNQPQHFGDGTRLSIL.